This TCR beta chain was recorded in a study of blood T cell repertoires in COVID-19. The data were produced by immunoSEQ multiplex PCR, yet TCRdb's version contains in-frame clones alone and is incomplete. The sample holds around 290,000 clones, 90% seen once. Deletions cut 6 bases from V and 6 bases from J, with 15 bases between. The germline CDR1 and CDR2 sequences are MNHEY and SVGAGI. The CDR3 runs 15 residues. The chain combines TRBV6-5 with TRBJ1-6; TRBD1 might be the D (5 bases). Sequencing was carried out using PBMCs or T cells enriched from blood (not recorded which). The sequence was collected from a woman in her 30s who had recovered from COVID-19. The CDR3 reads CASRYSRETNSPLHF. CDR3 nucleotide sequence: TGTGCCAGCAGATACAGCAGGGAAACTAATTCACCCCTCCACTTT.